This TCR beta chain was sequenced during a study of a mutant IDH1 vaccine in newly diagnosed glioma. Whole-study context: With temozolomide cycles, or 4-6 weeks after radiotherapy alone, vaccination was started.

Study-wide points: Altogether, about 95% of patients exhibited vaccine-induced immune responses.

Method: immunoSEQ multiplex PCR; TCRdb's copy keeps in-frame clones and lacks some. The repertoire includes approximately 50,000 clones, roughly 80% of them detected once, and 3.2% sits in the top ten. Indicated time point: week 47, end of study. Vaccination comprised doses that each held 300 ug of mutant IDH1 20-mer peptide, plus topical imiquimod. Details on this clone: Its antigen is still unknown.

The CDR3 is 14 residues long. Germline V CDR1 and CDR2: LNHDA, SQIVND (reference sequence). The ends lost 6 bases at V and 9 bases at J; junction bases unmatched: 6. The J gene is TRBJ1-6, the V gene TRBV19; 9 bases are a match to TRBD1. This clonotype was sampled from a woman between 45 and 60 years old with glioma. The source was PBMCs, collected from a glioma patient whose treatment included an IDH1 peptide vaccine. The CDR3 sequence: CASRKTGGTSPLHF. The CDR3 DNA follows: TGTGCCAGTAGAAAGACAGGGGGGACTTCACCCCTCCACTTT.